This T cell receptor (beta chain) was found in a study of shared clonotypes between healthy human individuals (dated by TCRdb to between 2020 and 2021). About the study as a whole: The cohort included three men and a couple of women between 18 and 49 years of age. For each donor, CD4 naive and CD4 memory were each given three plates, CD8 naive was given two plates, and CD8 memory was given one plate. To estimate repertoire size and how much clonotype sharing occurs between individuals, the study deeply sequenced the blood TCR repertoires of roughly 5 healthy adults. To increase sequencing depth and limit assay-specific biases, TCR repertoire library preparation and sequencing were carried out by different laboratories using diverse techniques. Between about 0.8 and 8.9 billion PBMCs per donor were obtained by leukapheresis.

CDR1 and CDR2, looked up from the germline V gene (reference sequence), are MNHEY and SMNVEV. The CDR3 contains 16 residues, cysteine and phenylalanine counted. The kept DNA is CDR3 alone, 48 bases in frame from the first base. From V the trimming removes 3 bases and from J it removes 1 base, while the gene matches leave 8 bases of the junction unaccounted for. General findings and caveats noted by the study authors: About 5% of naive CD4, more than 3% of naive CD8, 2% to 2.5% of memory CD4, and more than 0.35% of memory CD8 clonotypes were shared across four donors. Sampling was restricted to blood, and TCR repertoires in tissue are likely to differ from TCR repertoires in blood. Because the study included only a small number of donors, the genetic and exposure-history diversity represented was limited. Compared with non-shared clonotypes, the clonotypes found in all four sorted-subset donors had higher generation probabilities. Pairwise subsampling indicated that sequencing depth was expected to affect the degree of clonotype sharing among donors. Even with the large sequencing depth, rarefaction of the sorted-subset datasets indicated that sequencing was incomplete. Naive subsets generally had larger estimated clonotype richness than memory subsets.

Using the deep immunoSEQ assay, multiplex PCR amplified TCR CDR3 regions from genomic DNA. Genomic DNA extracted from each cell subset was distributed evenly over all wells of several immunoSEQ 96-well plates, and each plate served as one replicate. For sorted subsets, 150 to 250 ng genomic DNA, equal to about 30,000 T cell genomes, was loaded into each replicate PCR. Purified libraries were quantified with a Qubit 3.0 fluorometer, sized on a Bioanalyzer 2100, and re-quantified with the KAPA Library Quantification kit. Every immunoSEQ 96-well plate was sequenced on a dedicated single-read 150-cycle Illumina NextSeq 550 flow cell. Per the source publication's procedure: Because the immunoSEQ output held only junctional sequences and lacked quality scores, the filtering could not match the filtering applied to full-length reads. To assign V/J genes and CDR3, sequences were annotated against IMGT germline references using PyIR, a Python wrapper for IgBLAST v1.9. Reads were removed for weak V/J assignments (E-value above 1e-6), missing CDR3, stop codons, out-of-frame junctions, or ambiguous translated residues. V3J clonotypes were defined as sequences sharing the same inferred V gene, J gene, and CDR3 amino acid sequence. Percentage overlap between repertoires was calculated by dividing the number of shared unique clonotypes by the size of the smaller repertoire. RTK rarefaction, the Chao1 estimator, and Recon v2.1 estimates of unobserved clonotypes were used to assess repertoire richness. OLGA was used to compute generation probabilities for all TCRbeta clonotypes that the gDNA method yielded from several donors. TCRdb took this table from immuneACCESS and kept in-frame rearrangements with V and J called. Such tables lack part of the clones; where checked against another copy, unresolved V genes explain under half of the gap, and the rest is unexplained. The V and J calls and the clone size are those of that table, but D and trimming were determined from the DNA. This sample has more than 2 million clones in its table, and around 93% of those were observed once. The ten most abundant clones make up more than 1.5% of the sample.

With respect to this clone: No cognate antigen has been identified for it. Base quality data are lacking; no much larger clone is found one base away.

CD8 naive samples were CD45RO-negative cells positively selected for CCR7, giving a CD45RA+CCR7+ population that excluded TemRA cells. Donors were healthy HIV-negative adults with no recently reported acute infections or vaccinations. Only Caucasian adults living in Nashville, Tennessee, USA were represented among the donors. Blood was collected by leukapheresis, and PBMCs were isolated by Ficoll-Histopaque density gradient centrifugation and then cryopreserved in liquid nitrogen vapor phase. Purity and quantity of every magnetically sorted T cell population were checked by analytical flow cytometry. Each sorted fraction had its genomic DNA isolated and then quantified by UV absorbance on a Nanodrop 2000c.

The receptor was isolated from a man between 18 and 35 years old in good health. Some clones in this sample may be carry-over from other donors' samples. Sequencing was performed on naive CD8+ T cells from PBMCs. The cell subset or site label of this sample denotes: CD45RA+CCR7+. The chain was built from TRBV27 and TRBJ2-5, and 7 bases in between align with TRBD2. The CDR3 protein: CASSLGDRLAQETQYF. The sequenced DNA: TGTGCCAGCAGTTTGGGGGATAGACTAGCCCAAGAGACCCAGTACTTC.